This passage covers 9 T cell receptor beta chains from one sample sequenced in a study of T cells after posttransplantation cyclophosphamide (dated by TCRdb to the mid-2010s). Libraries were prepared through the immunoSEQ multiplex PCR assay. TCRdb mirrors the immuneACCESS table, restricted to in-frame sequences. Some clones are absent from its copies; in checked studies, under half trace to an unresolved V gene, and the reason for the others is unknown. This sample has about 52,000 clones in its table, and 94% of those were observed once. The ten largest clones add up to roughly 3.1% of the sample. The sequenced sample consisted of PBMCs. These receptors all come from a woman aged 30 to 39 in good health and a related stem cell transplant donor.

The DNA for the CDR3 is TGTGCCACCAGCAGAGAGGGGGGGCGCACAGATACGCAGTATTTT. Protein: CATSREGGRTDTQYF. V gene TRBV15 combines with J gene TRBJ2-3; a weak D match, TRBD2 (7 bases). CDR1 is LNHNV and CDR2 is YYDKDF in the germline V gene (reference sequence). The CDR3 extends over 15 amino acids. With 0 bases removed from V and 1 base from J, the gap between germline ends came to 8 bases. The complete variable domain, with remaining parts taken from reference TRBV15 and TRBJ2-3, reads DAMVIQNPRYQVTQFGKPVTLSCSQTLNHNVMYWYQQKSSQAPKLLFHYYDKDFNNEADTPDNFQSRRPNTSFCFLDIRSPGLGDTAMYLCATSREGGRTDTQYFGPGTRLTVL.

The chain combines TRBV27 with TRBJ1-5; 8 bases are a match to TRBD1. The CDR3 spans 17 residues. J lost 6 bases, V lost 1 base, and 11 bases had no gene match. Germline V gene data show CDR1 as MNHEY and CDR2 as SMNVEV (reference sequence). The CDR3 reads CASSLYPPQGARQPQHF. CDR3 nucleotides: TGTGCCAGCAGTTTATACCCCCCCCAGGGGGCTCGTCAGCCCCAGCATTTT.

The DNA of the CDR3 is TGTGCCAGCAGCTCAGACAGGGGGGCTTGGGGCTACACCTTC. Translated: CASSSDRGAWGYTF. The chain recombines TRBV7-2 with TRBJ1-2, with 9 bases lining up with TRBD1. V lost 4 bases, J lost 8 bases, and 8 bases stayed unmatched. From germline, CDR1 is SGHTA and CDR2 FQGNSA. This CDR3 has 14 residues.

This chain joins TRBV5-4 and TRBJ2-5; 7 nucleotides match TRBD1. V gave up 3 bases and J gave up 5 bases; unmatched junction bases: 4. Germline-derived CDR1 and CDR2 are SGHNT and YYREEE (reference sequence). The CDR3 is 13 amino acids. The CDR3 DNA is TGTGCCAGCAGCTATCCCAGGGGGGAGACCCAGTACTTC. Translating it yields CASSYPRGETQYF. The full variable domain, rest sourced from reference TRBV5-4 and TRBJ2-5, is ETGVTQSPTHLIKTRGQQVTLRCSSQSGHNTVSWYQQALGQGPQFIFQYYREEENGRGNFPPRFSGLQFPNYSSELNVNALELDDSALYLCASSYPRGETQYFGPGTRLLVL.

The chain employs TRBV5-1 and TRBJ1-4; 9 nucleotides match TRBD1. Germline lookup yields CDR1 SGHRS and CDR2 YFSETQ. With V trimmed by 3 bases and J by 6 bases, 6 bases remained unmatched. The CDR3 runs to 15 residues. The CDR3 nucleotides read TGCGCCAGCAGCTGGGGACAGGGTCGGGATGAAAAACTGTTTTTT. Protein: CASSWGQGRDEKLFF.

The genes are TRBV7-2 and TRBJ1-5; 10 bases agree with TRBD1. The CDR3 contains 16 residues. Germline CDR1 and CDR2: SGHTA and FQGNSA. The V and J ends lost 5 bases and 6 bases, in that order; junction bases with no gene match: 10. This chain's CDR3 is CASSRRDRGAGQPQHF. Here the CDR3 DNA reads TGTGCCAGCAGCCGGAGGGACAGGGGCGCGGGTCAGCCCCAGCATTTT.

The V call is TRBV5-1, the J call TRBJ2-3, with 10 positions matching TRBD2. The CDR3 loop spans 18 amino acids. CDR1 SGHRS and CDR2 YFSETQ come from the germline V gene. The junction had 9 bases not matched to a gene; V was cut back by 0 bases and J by 2 bases. CDR3 bases: TGCGCCAGCAGCTTGGCGGGAGCGGGGGGGCCGGACACAGATACGCAGTATTTT. This encodes CASSLAGAGGPDTDTQYF.

The chain combines TRBV19 with TRBJ1-5; 9 bases match TRBD1. Germline V gives CDR1 LNHDA, CDR2 SQIVND (reference sequence). CDR3 length equals 14 residues. Trimming cost V 6 bases and J 4 bases; bases outside gene matches: 4. CDR3 sequence: CASRAGTGNQPQHF. In DNA, the CDR3 is TGTGCCAGTAGGGCCGGGACAGGGAATCAGCCCCAGCATTTT.

V gene TRBV7-6 combines with J gene TRBJ2-5; 7 bases map to TRBD2. Per germline, CDR1 SGHVS and CDR2 FNYEAQ. This CDR3 is 14 amino acids long. The ends lost 0 bases at V and 7 bases at J; junction bases unmatched: 5. The CDR3 is CASSLAIGEGTQYF. In DNA, the CDR3 is TGTGCCAGCAGCTTAGCGATAGGGGAGGGGACCCAGTACTTC.